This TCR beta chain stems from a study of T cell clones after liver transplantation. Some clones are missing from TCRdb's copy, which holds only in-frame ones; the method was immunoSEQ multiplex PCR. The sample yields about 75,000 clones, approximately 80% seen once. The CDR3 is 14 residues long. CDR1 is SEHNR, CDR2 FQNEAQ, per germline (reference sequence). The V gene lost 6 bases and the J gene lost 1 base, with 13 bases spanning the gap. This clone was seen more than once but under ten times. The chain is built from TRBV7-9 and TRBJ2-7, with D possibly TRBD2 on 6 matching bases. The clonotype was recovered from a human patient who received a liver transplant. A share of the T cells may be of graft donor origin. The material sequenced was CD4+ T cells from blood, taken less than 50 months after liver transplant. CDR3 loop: CASRRSGNSYEQYF. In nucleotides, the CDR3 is TGTGCCAGCAGGCGTAGCGGAAATTCCTACGAGCAGTACTTC.